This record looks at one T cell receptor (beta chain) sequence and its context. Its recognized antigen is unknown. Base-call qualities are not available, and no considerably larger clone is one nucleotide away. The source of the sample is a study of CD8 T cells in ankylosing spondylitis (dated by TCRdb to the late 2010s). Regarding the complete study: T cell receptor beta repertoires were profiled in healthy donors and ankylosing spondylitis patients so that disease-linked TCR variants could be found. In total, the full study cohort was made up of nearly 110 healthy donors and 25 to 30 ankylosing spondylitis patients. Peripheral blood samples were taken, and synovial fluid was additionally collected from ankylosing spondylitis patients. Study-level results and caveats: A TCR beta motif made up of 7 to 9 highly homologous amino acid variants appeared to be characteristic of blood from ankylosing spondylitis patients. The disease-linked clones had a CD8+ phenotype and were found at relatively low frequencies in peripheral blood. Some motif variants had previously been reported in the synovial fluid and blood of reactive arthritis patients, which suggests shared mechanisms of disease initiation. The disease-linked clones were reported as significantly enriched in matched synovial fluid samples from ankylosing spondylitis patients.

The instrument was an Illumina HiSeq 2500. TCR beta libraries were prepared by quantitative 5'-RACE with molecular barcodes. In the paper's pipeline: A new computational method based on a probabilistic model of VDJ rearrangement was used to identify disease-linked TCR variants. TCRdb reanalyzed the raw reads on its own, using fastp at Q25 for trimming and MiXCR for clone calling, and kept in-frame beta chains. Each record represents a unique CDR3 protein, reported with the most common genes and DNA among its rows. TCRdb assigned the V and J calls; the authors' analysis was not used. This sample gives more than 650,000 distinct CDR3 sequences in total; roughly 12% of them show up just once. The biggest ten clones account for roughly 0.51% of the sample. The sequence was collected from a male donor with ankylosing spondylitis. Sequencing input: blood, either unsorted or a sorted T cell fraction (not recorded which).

The DNA sequence reads TGCGCCAGCAGCTTGATGGCAGGGGCAGATACGCAGTATTTT. Translated, this is CASSLMAGADTQYF. In this chain, TRBV5-1 is recombined with TRBJ2-3; a weak D assignment points to TRBD1 (6 bases agree). The trim is 1 base for V and 4 bases for J, with a gap of 10 bases between the germline ends. CDR1 and CDR2 (SGHRS, YFSETQ) derive from the germline V gene. From the cysteine up to the phenylalanine, the CDR3 has a length of 14 residues. The entry retains the CDR3 DNA only, 42 bases that are in frame from base 1.